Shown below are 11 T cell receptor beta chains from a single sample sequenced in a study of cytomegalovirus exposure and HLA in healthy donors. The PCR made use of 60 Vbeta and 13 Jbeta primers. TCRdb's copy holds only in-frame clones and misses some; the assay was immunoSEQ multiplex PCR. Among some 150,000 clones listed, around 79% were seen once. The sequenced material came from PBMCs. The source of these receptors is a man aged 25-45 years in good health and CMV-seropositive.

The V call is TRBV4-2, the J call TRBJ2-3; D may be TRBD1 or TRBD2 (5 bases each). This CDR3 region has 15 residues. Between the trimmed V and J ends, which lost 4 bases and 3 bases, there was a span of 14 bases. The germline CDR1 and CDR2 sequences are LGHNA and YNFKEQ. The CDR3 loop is CASSPEGRGTDTQYF. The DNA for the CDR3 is TGTGCCAGCAGCCCAGAGGGGCGAGGAACAGATACGCAGTATTTT.

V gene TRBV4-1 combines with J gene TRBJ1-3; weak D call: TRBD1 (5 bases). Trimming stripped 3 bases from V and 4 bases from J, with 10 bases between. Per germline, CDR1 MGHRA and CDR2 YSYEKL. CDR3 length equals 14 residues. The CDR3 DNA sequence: TGCGCCAGCAGCCAGGGGACTCCCGGAAACACCATATATTTT. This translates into CASSQGTPGNTIYF.

CDR3 coding DNA: TGTGCCTGGAGTGTACTAGGGCAGCCCCAGCATTTT. Its protein product is CAWSVLGQPQHF. V usage is TRBV30 and J usage is TRBJ1-5; D unresolved. Germline V gene data show CDR1 as GTSNPN and CDR2 as SVGIG (reference sequence). The CDR3 covers 12 residues. V dropped 0 bases and J dropped 7 bases, with 7 bases sitting between them.

In nucleotides, the CDR3 is TGTGCCAGCATGAATTGGACACAGAGCACAGATACGCAGTATTTT. It is translated as CASMNWTQSTDTQYF. The J gene is TRBJ2-3, the V gene TRBV28, with D possibly TRBD1 on 5 matching bases. The V gene's germline CDR1 is MDHEN and CDR2 SYDVKM. V gave up 7 bases and J gave up 0 bases, with 14 bases separating them. The CDR3 is made up of 15 amino acids.

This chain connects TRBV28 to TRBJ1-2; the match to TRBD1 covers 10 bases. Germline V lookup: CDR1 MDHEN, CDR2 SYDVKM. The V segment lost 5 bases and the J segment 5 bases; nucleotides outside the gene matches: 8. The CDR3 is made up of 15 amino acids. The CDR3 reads CASSVTGTGVYGYTF. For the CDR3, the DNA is TGTGCCAGCAGTGTAACCGGGACAGGGGTATATGGCTACACCTTC.

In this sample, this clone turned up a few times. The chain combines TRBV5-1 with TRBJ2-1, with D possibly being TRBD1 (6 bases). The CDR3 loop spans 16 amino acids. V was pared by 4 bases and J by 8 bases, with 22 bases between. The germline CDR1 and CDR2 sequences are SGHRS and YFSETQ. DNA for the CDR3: TGCGCCAGCAGCCCCTTAGGGGGTCCCCTTATGGATGAGCAGTTCTTC. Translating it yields CASSPLGGPLMDEQFF.

CDR3 nucleotide sequence: TGCGCCAGCAGCCAAGGGGACAGGGAGAATCAGCCCCAGCATTTT. The encoded protein is CASSQGDRENQPQHF. This chain joins TRBV4-1 and TRBJ1-5, with 9 bases lining up with TRBD1. CDR3 length: 15 residues. Germline values: CDR1 MGHRA, CDR2 YSYEKL. J was trimmed by 4 bases and V by 1 base; bases with no gene match: 2.

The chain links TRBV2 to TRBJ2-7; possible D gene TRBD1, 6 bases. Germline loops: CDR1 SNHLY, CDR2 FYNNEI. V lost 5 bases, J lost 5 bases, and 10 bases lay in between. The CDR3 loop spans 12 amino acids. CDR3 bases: TGTGCCAGCAGTCAACGACAGGACGAGCAGTACTTC. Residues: CASSQRQDEQYF. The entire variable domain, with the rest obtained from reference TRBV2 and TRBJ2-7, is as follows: EPEVTQTPSHQVTQMGQEVILRCVPISNHLYFYWYRQILGQKVEFLVSFYNNEISEKSEIFDDQFSVERPDGSNFTLKIRSTKLEDSAMYFCASSQRQDEQYFGPGTRLTVT.

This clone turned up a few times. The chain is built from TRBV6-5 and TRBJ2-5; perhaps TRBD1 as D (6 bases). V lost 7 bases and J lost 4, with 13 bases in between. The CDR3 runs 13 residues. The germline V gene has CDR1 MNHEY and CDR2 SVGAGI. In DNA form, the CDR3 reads TGTGCCAGCATGAAAGACAGGATAGAGACCCAGTACTTC. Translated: CASMKDRIETQYF.

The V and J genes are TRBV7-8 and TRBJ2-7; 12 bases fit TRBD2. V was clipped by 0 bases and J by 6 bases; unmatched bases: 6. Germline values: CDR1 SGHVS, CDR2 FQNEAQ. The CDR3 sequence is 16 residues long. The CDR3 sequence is CASSLALTSGRSEQYF. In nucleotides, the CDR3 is TGTGCCAGCAGCTTAGCGTTAACTAGCGGGAGGAGCGAGCAGTACTTC.

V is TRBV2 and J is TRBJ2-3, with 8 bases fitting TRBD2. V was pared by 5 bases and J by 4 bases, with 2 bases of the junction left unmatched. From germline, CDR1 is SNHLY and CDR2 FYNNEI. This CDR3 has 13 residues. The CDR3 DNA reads TGTGCCAGCAGTACGGGGGGGCCAGATACGCAGTATTTT. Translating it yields CASSTGGPDTQYF.